Described below is a single T cell receptor (beta chain) sequence and its context. The antigen remains undetermined. Trimming took 0 bases from V and 4 from J, leaving 15 bases between them. Per the germline V gene, CDR1 is LGHNA and CDR2 is YSLEER. This CDR3 is built from 16 residues. The data originate from a study of radiotherapy plus CTLA-4 blockade in lung cancer. Study context: Patients showed objective responses in 15% to 20% of cases, and disease control was achieved by around 30%. Study-level findings and limits: Response was reportedly best predicted by early blood T cell clone dynamics, with interferon-beta. TCR clones of tumor origin grew in blood after radiotherapy plus ipilimumab.

Assay: immunoSEQ multiplex PCR; the TCRdb copy retains only in-frame clones and omits some. The sample yields around 44,000 clones, 75% to 90% seen once. This chain joins TRBV4-3 and TRBJ1-2; D might be TRBD1 (5 bases). Source: peripheral blood, taken from a patient treated with radiotherapy plus ipilimumab. The TCR was taken from a human donor with non-small cell lung cancer that progressed on radiotherapy plus ipilimumab. Some clones in this sample may be carry-over from other donors' samples. The chain's CDR3 is CASSQDMATGGYGYTF. CDR3 DNA: TGCGCCAGCAGCCAAGATATGGCTACGGGGGGCTATGGCTACACCTTC.